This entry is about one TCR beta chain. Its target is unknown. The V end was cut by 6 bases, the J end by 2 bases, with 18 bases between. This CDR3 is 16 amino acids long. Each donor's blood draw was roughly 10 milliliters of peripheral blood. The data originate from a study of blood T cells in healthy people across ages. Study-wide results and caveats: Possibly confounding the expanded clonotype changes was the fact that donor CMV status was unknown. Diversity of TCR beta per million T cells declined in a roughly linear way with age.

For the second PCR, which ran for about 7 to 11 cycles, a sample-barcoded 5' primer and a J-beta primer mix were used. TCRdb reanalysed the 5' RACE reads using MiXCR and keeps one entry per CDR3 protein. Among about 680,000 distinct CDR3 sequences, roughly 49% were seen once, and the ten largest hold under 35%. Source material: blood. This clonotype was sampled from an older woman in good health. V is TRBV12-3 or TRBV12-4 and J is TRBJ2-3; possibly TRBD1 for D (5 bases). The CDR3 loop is CASSGARGWNTDTQYF. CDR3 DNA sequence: TGTGCCAGCAGCGGAGCAAGGGGTTGGAACACAGATACGCAGTATTTT.